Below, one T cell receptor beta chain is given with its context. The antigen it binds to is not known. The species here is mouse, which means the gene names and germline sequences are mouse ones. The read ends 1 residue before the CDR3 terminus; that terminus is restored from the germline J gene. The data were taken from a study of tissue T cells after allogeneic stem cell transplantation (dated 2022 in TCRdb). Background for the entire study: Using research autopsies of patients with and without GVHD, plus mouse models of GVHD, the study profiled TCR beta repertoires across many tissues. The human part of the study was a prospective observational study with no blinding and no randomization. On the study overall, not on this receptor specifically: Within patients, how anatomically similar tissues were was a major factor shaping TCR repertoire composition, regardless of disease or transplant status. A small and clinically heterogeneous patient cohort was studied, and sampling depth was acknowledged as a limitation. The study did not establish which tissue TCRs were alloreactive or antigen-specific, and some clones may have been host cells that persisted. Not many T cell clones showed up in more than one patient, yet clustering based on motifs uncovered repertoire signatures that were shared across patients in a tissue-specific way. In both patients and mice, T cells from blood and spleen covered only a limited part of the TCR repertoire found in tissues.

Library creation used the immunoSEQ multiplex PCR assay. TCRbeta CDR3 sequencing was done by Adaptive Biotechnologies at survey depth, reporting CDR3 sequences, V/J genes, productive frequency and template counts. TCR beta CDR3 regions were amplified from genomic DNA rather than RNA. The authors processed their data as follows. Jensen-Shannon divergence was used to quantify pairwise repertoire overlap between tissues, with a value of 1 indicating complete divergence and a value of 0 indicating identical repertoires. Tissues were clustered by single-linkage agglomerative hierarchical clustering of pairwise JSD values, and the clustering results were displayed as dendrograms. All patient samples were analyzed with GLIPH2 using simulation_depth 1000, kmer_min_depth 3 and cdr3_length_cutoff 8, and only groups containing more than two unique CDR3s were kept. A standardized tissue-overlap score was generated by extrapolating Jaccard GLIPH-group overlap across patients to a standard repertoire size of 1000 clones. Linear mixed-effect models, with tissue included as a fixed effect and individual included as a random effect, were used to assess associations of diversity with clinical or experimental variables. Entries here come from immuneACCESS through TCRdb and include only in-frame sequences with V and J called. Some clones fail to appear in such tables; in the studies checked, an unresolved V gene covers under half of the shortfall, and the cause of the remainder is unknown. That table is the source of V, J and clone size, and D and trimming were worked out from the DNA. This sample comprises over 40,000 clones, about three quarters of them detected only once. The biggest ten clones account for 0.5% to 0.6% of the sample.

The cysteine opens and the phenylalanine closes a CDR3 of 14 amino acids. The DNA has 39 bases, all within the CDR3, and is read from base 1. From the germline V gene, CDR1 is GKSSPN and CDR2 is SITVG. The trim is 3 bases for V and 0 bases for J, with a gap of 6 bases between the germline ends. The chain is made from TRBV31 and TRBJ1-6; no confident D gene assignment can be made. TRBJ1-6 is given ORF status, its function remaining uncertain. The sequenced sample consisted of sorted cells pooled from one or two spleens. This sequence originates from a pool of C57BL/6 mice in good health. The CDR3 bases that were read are TGTGCCTGGAGGACAAATTCCTATAATTCGCCCCTCTAC. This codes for CAWRTNSYNSPLY. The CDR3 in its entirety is CAWRTNSYNSPLYF.